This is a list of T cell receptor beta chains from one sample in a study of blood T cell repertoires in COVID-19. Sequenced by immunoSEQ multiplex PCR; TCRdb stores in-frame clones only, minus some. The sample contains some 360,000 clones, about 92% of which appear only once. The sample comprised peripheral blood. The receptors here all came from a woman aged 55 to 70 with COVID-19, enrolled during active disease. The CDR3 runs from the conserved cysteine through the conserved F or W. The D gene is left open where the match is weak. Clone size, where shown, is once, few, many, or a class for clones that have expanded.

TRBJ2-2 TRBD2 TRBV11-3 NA TGTGCCAGCAGCCCCGGGGGGTCTAACACCGGGGAGCTGTTTTTT CASSPGGSNTGELFF
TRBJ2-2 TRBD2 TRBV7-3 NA TGTGCCAGCAGCTTAGCGGGGGGGAACACCGGGGAGCTGTTTTTT CASSLAGGNTGELFF
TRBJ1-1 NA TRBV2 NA TGTGCCAGCAACCTTGCGGGGAACACTGAAGCTTTCTTT CASNLAGNTEAFF
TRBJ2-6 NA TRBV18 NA TGTGCCAGCTCACCCGCAGGCCTCTCTGGGGCCAACGTCCTGACTTTC CASSPAGLSGANVLTF
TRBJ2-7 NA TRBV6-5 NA TGTGCCAGCAGTTACTCACAACAGGGTCCCTACGAGCAGTACTTC CASSYSQQGPYEQYF
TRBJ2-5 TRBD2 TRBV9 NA TGTGCCAGCAGCGTAGTAGCGGGGGGGCCGCAGGAGACCCAGTACTTC CASSVVAGGPQETQYF
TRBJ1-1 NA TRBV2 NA TGTGCCAGCAGTGAAGGGCAGGGGTACACTGAAGCTTTCTTT CASSEGQGYTEAFF
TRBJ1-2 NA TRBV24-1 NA TGTGCCACCAGTGAGGACTATGGCTTCACCTTC CATSEDYGFTF
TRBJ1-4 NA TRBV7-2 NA TGTGCCAGCAGCCGACGCGGTGAAAAACTGTTTTTT CASSRRGEKLFF
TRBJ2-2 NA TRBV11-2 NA TGTGCCAGCCGGCGAGGGACTACCGGGGAGCTGTTTTTT CASRRGTTGELFF
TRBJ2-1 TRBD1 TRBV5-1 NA TGCGCCAGCAGCTTCCGGGACAGGGCGATCAATGAGCAGTTCTTC CASSFRDRAINEQFF
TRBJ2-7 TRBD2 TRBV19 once TGTGCCAGTAGTCTCGGGGGGGGATACGAGCAGTACTTC CASSLGGGYEQYF
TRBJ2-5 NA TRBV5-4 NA TGTGCCAGCAGCTTGGGCGTCGGGGTTGAAGAGACCCAGTACTTC CASSLGVGVEETQYF
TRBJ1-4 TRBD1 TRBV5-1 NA TGCGCCAGCAGCCTCGGGACAGATAATGAAAAACTGTTTTTT CASSLGTDNEKLFF
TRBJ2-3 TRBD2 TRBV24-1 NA TGTGCCACCAGTGATTCCGGGACTAGCGGGGGGGCCGTATATACGCAGTATTTT CATSDSGTSGGAVYTQYF
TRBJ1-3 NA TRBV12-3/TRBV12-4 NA TGTGCCAGCAGACATAGACAGGGAAACACCATATATTTT CASRHRQGNTIYF
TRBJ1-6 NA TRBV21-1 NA TGTGCCAGCAGGACGCGGTTTTGGTCACCCCTCCACTTT CASRTRFWSPLHF
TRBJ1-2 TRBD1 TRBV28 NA TGTGCCAGTATCACCGGGACAGAAAATTCCTATGGCTACACCTTC CASITGTENSYGYTF
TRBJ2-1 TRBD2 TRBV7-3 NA TGTGCCAGCAGCTTAATGCTAGCGGGATACAATGAGCAGTTCTTC CASSLMLAGYNEQFF
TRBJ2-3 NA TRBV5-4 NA TGTGCCAGCAGCTTTCTAAACCTAGCGCAGAGCACAGATACGCAGTATTTT CASSFLNLAQSTDTQYF